This is a list of T cell receptor beta chains from one sample in a study of blood T cell repertoires in COVID-19. Data came from immunoSEQ multiplex PCR; TCRdb stores just in-frame clones and leaves some out. The table has 250,000 to 300,000 clones, about 88% seen once. Sequences were obtained from peripheral blood. All receptors derive from a man between 18 and 35 years old with active or convalescent COVID-19. The CDR3 runs from the conserved cysteine through the conserved F or W. Each record gives: J gene, CDR3 length, clone size, D gene, V gene, CDR3 DNA, CDR3 protein. The D gene is left open where the match is weak. Size is stated for part of the rows, as once, few or many counts, or as a class when the clone is expanded.

TRBJ1-2	13	NA	NA	TRBV24-1	TGTGCCACCAATGGACCCCCCGGACTCGGCTACACCTTC	CATNGPPGLGYTF
TRBJ2-2	19	NA	TRBD2	TRBV30	TGTGCCTGGAGTTTAGGACTAGCGGGAGTGGTTACGAACACCGGGGAGCTGTTTTTT	CAWSLGLAGVVTNTGELFF
TRBJ2-3	15	NA	NA	TRBV6-5	TGTGCCAGCAGTTACTTTGCGGGGCACACAGATACGCAGTATTTT	CASSYFAGHTDTQYF
TRBJ2-7	14	NA	TRBD1	TRBV6-1	TGTGCCAGCAGTGAAAGGGACAGGGTCTACGAGCAGTACTTC	CASSERDRVYEQYF
TRBJ2-3	11	NA	NA	TRBV5-8	TGTGCCAGCAGCTCGGTAGATACGCAGTATTTT	CASSSVDTQYF
TRBJ2-7	22	NA	TRBD2	TRBV28	TGTGCCAGCAGTCCCTGGCGGGGTTTCTCGAAAGAGACTAGCGGGAGTGCCTACGAGCAGTACTTC	CASSPWRGFSKETSGSAYEQYF
TRBJ2-1	14	NA	NA	TRBV2	TGTGCCGGCCTACAGGGAACCTCCTACAATGAGCAGTTCTTC	CAGLQGTSYNEQFF
TRBJ1-2	14	NA	TRBD1	TRBV5-1	TGCGCTACCGGTACGGGACAGGGAAACTATGGCTACACCTTC	CATGTGQGNYGYTF
TRBJ1-2	13	NA	NA	TRBV6-5	TGTGCCAGCACACAGTCACTTAACTATGGCTACACCTTC	CASTQSLNYGYTF
TRBJ2-7	14	NA	TRBD2	TRBV6-5	TGTGCCAGTAACAGGGGACTAGCGGACTACGAGCAGTACTTC	CASNRGLADYEQYF
TRBJ1-1	15	NA	TRBD1	TRBV28	TGTGCCAGTATAGTCCCCGGACAGGGGTTGTCTGAAGCTTTCTTT	CASIVPGQGLSEAFF
TRBJ2-1	17	once	TRBD2	TRBV9	TGTGCCAGCAGCGTAGGCCGGGGCGGGGGGACCCTCAATGAGCAGTTCTTC	CASSVGRGGGTLNEQFF
TRBJ2-1	15	NA	NA	TRBV25-1	TGTGCCAGCAGTGAAGCGACTAGACCCTACAATGAGCAGTTCTTC	CASSEATRPYNEQFF
TRBJ2-7	16	NA	TRBD2	TRBV6-2/TRBV6-3	TGTGCCAGCAGTTACTCGGCGGCGGCGGGAGCCTACGAGCAGTACTTC	CASSYSAAAGAYEQYF
TRBJ1-3	14	NA	NA	TRBV7-9	TGTGCCAGCAGCGCCCTGGGGATCGGGGACACCATATATTTT	CASSALGIGDTIYF
TRBJ2-7	13	NA	NA	TRBV18	TGTGCCAGCTCACCAAGCCCCCTCTACGAGCAGTACTTC	CASSPSPLYEQYF
TRBJ2-7	13	few	NA	TRBV12-5	TGTGCTAGTGGTTTGGTACCAGGAAGCGAGCAGTACTTC	CASGLVPGSEQYF
TRBJ1-1	13	once	NA	TRBV30	TGTGCCTGGAGTGTAATTCTAGACACTGAAGCTTTCTTT	CAWSVILDTEAFF
TRBJ2-4	18	NA	TRBD2	TRBV11-2	TGTGCCAGCAGCTTTGGACCGACTAGCGGGACCCTATGGGACATTCAGTACTTC	CASSFGPTSGTLWDIQYF
TRBJ1-4	15	NA	TRBD1	TRBV11-3	TGTGCCAGCAGCTTTACGGGACAGCCTAATGAAAAACTGTTTTTT	CASSFTGQPNEKLFF
TRBJ1-2	13	NA	NA	TRBV3-1/TRBV3-2	TGTGCCAGCAGCCAAGGTCAATACTATGGCTACACCTTC	CASSQGQYYGYTF
TRBJ2-2	15	NA	NA	TRBV5-1	TGCGCCAGCCCAGGGGACCTACAGAACACCGGGGAGCTGTTTTTT	CASPGDLQNTGELFF
TRBJ2-1	15	NA	TRBD1	TRBV5-8	TGTGCCAGCAGCACCGGGACAGACTCCTACAATGAGCAGTTCTTC	CASSTGTDSYNEQFF
TRBJ1-4	13	once	NA	TRBV3-1/TRBV3-2	TGTGCCAGCTCGAAGAAGCAGGCCCAGAGGGTGTTTTTT	CASSKKQAQRVFF
TRBJ2-5	13	NA	TRBD2	TRBV27	TGTGCCAGCAGCTCCGGGAGGTGGGAGACCCAGTACTTC	CASSSGRWETQYF